The 20 T cell receptor beta chains below all came from one sample that was sequenced in a study of cytomegalovirus exposure and HLA in healthy donors. Use of 60 Vbeta and 13 Jbeta primers characterized the PCR. Profiled with immunoSEQ multiplex PCR; TCRdb holds only in-frame clones, not every one. This table has tens of thousands of clones, roughly a tenth appearing once. Sequencing was carried out using PBMCs. These receptors were obtained from a man in his 60s in good health and CMV-seropositive.

This clone was observed a few times. The gene calls are TRBV27 and TRBJ2-7; TRBD2 matches at 9 bases. In germline, CDR1 is MNHEY, CDR2 SMNVEV (reference sequence). CDR3 size: 16 residues. V gave up 5 bases and J gave up 0 bases; unmatched junction bases: 8. The CDR3 nucleotides read TGTGCCAGCAGTCCTACCTTTAGCGGGAGCTCCTACGAGCAGTACTTC. It translates to CASSPTFSGSSYEQYF.

This clone was counted a few times. V usage is TRBV6-1 and J usage is TRBJ1-2, with D hard to call. The CDR3 has 16 amino acids. The germline V gene has CDR1 MNHNS and CDR2 SASEGT. The germline V and J ends were trimmed by 3 bases and 4 bases, with 18 bases remaining between them. The CDR3 region is CASSDPPGPDSYGYTF. Here the CDR3 DNA reads TGTGCCAGCAGTGACCCCCCGGGTCCTGATAGCTATGGCTACACCTTC.

This clone has only a few counts. The CDR3 nucleotides read TGCGCCAGCAGCCCCGGTGAAAGCCTAAACTATGGCTACACCTTC. Amino acids: CASSPGESLNYGYTF. The gene calls are TRBV5-1 and TRBJ1-2, with D unresolved. The CDR3 consists of 15 residues. CDR1 and CDR2 from the germline V gene are SGHRS and YFSETQ. The ends were cut back, 4 bases at V and 2 bases at J, with 15 bases in the middle.

The chain joins TRBV11-2 to TRBJ1-4; D ambiguous. Trimming took off 1 base at V and 4 bases at J, with 4 bases between the two ends. The germline CDR1 and CDR2 sequences are SGHAT and FQNNGV. The CDR3 runs 13 residues. CDR3 nucleotide sequence: TGTGCCAGCAGCTTAGCCGGTAATGAAAAACTGTTTTTT. It encodes CASSLAGNEKLFF.

This clone was counted a few times. The chain couples TRBV28 to TRBJ2-7; the D is unclear. V was cut by 3 bases and J by 4 bases, with 7 bases left in between. CDR3 length equals 12 residues. Germline-derived CDR1 and CDR2 are MDHEN and SYDVKM. The CDR3 reads CASSFYSYEQYF. The CDR3 bases are TGTGCCAGCAGTTTTTATAGTTACGAGCAGTACTTC.

V usage is TRBV28 and J usage is TRBJ2-3; the D gene is possibly TRBD1 (6 bases). Deletions cut 4 bases from V and 3 bases from J, with 17 bases between. Per germline, CDR1 MDHEN and CDR2 SYDVKM. This CDR3 is built from 16 residues. The CDR3 bases are TGTGCCAGCAGTTCTCCAACCGGGACACAAACAGATACGCAGTATTTT. It translates to CASSSPTGTQTDTQYF.

This clone was seen a few times. The chain combines TRBV6-1 with TRBJ1-2; 7 bases map to TRBD1. CDR1 and CDR2 from the germline V gene are MNHNS and SASEGT. The CDR3 is 13 residues long. With V trimmed by 5 bases and J by 2 bases, 2 bases remained unmatched. CDR3 bases: TGTGCCAGCAGTACGACAGGGAACTATGGCTACACCTTC. Translating it yields CASSTTGNYGYTF.

This clone has just a few counts. The V and J genes are TRBV28 and TRBJ1-6; the D gene is possibly TRBD1 (5 bases). This CDR3 comprises 15 residues. The germline V gene has CDR1 MDHEN and CDR2 SYDVKM. V lost 2 bases to trimming and J lost 4 bases, with 9 bases between them. The DNA for the CDR3 is TGTGCCAGCAGTTTAGAGACAGTATATAATTCACCCCTCCACTTT. It specifies CASSLETVYNSPLHF.

In its sample, this clone was seen a few times. The V gene is TRBV7-8, the J gene TRBJ2-2; TRBD2 matches 16 bases. Per germline, CDR1 SGHVS and CDR2 FQNEAQ. The CDR3 is 19 residues long. With 5 bases clipped from V and 5 bases from J, the junction kept 11 bases outside the gene matches. CDR3: CASSNPPGLAGGGTGELFF. The CDR3 DNA reads TGTGCCAGCAGCAACCCGCCGGGACTAGCGGGAGGGGGGACCGGGGAGCTGTTTTTT. Looking up the rest from reference TRBV7-8 and TRBJ2-2 gives the full variable domain: GAGVSQSPRYKVAKRGQDVALRCDPISGHVSLFWYQQALGQGPEFLTYFQNEAQLDKSGLPSDRFFAERPEGSVSTLKIQRTQQEDSAVYLCASSNPPGLAGGGTGELFFGEGSRLTVL.

The chain carries TRBV10-3 and TRBJ1-3; D call uncertain. Germline loops: CDR1 ENHRY, CDR2 SYGVKD. The CDR3 extends over 14 amino acids. V dropped 6 bases and J dropped 0 bases, with 9 bases sitting between them. The CDR3 bases are TGTGCCATCAGGGATACAGCCTCTGGAAACACCATATATTTT. It yields the protein CAIRDTASGNTIYF.

The CDR3 here is CASSRLAGGRFVTGELFF. CDR3 coding DNA: TGTGCCAGCAGTCGACTAGCGGGAGGGCGGTTTGTCACCGGGGAGCTGTTTTTT. The V call is TRBV28, the J call TRBJ2-2, with 14 nucleotides matching TRBD2. The CDR3 sequence is 18 residues long. Germline trimming cut 5 bases from V and 4 bases from J; bases unmatched to any gene: 9. Germline V gene sequence: CDR1 MDHEN, CDR2 SYDVKM.

The chain carries TRBV11-2 and TRBJ2-3; D is undetermined. The CDR3 runs 13 residues. The germline CDR1 and CDR2 sequences are SGHAT and FQNNGV. The V gene lost 0 bases and the J gene lost 3 bases, with 4 bases spanning the gap. The CDR3 region is CASSLDNTDTQYF. CDR3 coding DNA: TGTGCCAGCAGCTTAGATAATACAGATACGCAGTATTTT.

The genes are TRBV7-3 and TRBJ2-5, with no clear D. CDR1 is SGHTA and CDR2 is FQGTGA in the germline V gene. The CDR3 is 13 residues long. Deletions cut 5 bases from V and 1 base from J, with 8 bases between. This CDR3 reads CASSPTRQETQYF. For the CDR3, the DNA is TGTGCCAGCAGCCCGACTCGCCAAGAGACCCAGTACTTC.

For this clone: This sample includes further DNA sequences coding for the same CDR3. The chain is built from TRBV30 and TRBJ1-2, with 11 bases aligning to TRBD1. This CDR3 has 15 residues. CDR1 and CDR2 from the germline V gene are GTSNPN and SVGIG (reference sequence). V lost 4 bases, J lost 3 bases, and 7 bases stayed unmatched. CDR3 DNA sequence: TGTGCCTGGACCGGGACAGGGGGAAATTACTATGGCTACACCTTC. Protein sequence: CAWTGTGGNYYGYTF.

The gene calls are TRBV28 and TRBJ1-5; D not certain. The V gene's germline CDR1 is MDHEN and CDR2 SYDVKM. The CDR3 length is 12 residues. The V and J ends lost 6 bases and 8 bases respectively, with 11 bases between them. The CDR3 DNA reads as TGTGCCAGCAGACGGGTTTTGGAGCCCCAGCATTTT. This translates into CASRRVLEPQHF.

The V call is TRBV6-1, the J call TRBJ2-3; 7 nucleotides agree with TRBD2. The trim removed 4 bases at V and 2 bases at J, leaving 9 bases unmatched. The CDR3 spans 16 residues. Germline V gives CDR1 MNHNS, CDR2 SASEGT. The CDR3 bases are TGTGCCAGCAGTGGACTGGGAGGGATTGACACAGATACGCAGTATTTT. Translated, it gives CASSGLGGIDTDTQYF.

The rearrangement uses TRBV4-1 and TRBJ1-1, with D perhaps TRBD1 (5 bases). The CDR3 is 15 amino acids. Germline V gene lookup returns CDR1 MGHRA and CDR2 YSYEKL. V lost 1 base to trimming and J lost 0 bases, with 9 bases between them. CDR3 DNA sequence: TGCGCCAGCAGCCAAGGGCCAGGGATGAACACTGAAGCTTTCTTT. Its protein is CASSQGPGMNTEAFF.

A few counts support this clone. The chain is built from TRBV19 and TRBJ2-7; maybe TRBD1 (5 bases). Germline lookup yields CDR1 LNHDA and CDR2 SQIVND (reference sequence). This CDR3 is built from 14 residues. V was trimmed by 3 bases and J by 3 bases, leaving 12 bases between them. CDR3 sequence: CASSMGLLDYEQYF. The DNA of the CDR3 is TGTGCCAGTAGTATGGGGCTTTTAGACTACGAGCAGTACTTC.

This clone has a handful of counts. V gene TRBV6-1 combines with J gene TRBJ1-5; D is unclear. Trimming took off 6 bases at V and 0 bases at J, with 12 bases between the two ends. The CDR3 contains 15 residues. CDR1 is MNHNS and CDR2 is SASEGT in the germline V gene. The chain's CDR3 is CASRITRYSNQPQHF. CDR3 coding DNA: TGTGCCAGCAGAATTACAAGATATAGCAATCAGCCCCAGCATTTT.

The rearrangement uses TRBV9 and TRBJ2-7; D is possibly TRBD1 (6 bases). Germline V gives CDR1 SGDLS, CDR2 YYNGEE. The V and J ends lost 0 bases and 4 bases respectively, with 8 bases between them. The CDR3 is 13 residues long. The CDR3 coding sequence is TGTGCCAGCAGCGTAGCTCAGGGGTACGAGCAGTACTTC. This translates into CASSVAQGYEQYF.